Below are 10 T cell receptor beta chains sequenced from a single sample in a study of blood T cell repertoires in COVID-19 (dated by TCRdb to the early 2020s). The method was the immunoSEQ multiplex PCR assay. Drawn from immuneACCESS, this table holds only the in-frame rearrangements with V and J called that TCRdb kept. Clones are partly lost; checked studies trace under half to an unresolved V gene and leave the rest unexplained. This sample has 200,000 to 250,000 clones in its table, and about four fifths of those were observed once. The ten most abundant clones make up about 7% of the sample. Specimen: PBMCs or T cells enriched from blood (not recorded which). The receptors were sampled from a woman aged 40-49 years who had recovered from COVID-19.

The gene calls are TRBV19 and TRBJ1-1; no reliable D call. Germline V gene sequence: CDR1 LNHDA, CDR2 SQIVND (reference sequence). This CDR3 is 13 amino acids long. V dropped 5 bases and J dropped 1 base, with 8 bases sitting between them. In DNA, the CDR3 is TGTGCCAGTAGTTTCCGGGGGAACACTGAAGCTTTCTTT. This translates into CASSFRGNTEAFF.

J is TRBJ2-2 and V is TRBV28; tentative D call: TRBD1 (5 bases). Germline CDR1 MDHEN, CDR2 SYDVKM. The CDR3 runs 15 residues. The ends were cut back, 3 bases at V and 0 bases at J, with 8 bases in the middle. This chain's CDR3 is CASSFSGPNTGELFF. CDR3 sequence (DNA): TGTGCCAGCAGTTTCTCAGGGCCGAACACCGGGGAGCTGTTTTTT.

V gene TRBV27 combines with J gene TRBJ2-6; 12 bases fit TRBD1. The CDR3 has 18 residues. V shed 1 base, J shed 2 bases, and the junction held 3 bases outside the gene matches. Germline CDR1 and CDR2: MNHEY and SMNVEV (reference sequence). CDR3 in DNA: TGTGCCAGCAGTTTATTGGGACAGGGGGCTCCTGGGGCCAACGTCCTGACTTTC. Protein sequence: CASSLLGQGAPGANVLTF. The complete variable domain, with remaining parts taken from reference TRBV27 and TRBJ2-6, reads EAQVTQNPRYLITVTGKKLTVTCSQNMNHEYMSWYRQDPGLGLRQIYYSMNVEVTDKGDVPEGYKVSRKEKRNFPLILESPSPNQTSLYFCASSLLGQGAPGANVLTFGAGSRLTVL.

The chain employs TRBV6-1 and TRBJ1-1; 7 bases align to TRBD1. Germline V gene lookup returns CDR1 MNHNS and CDR2 SASEGT. With 1 base clipped from V and 1 base from J, the junction kept 3 bases outside the gene matches. This CDR3 is 15 amino acids long. The chain's CDR3 is CASSEVGTENTEAFF. The CDR3 DNA is TGTGCCAGCAGTGAAGTAGGGACAGAGAACACTGAAGCTTTCTTT.

CDR3 DNA: TGTGCCAGTAGTATAGGACTAGCGGGCGTCGGGCAGTTCTTC. Translating it yields CASSIGLAGVGQFF. This chain connects TRBV19 to TRBJ2-1, with 10 bases identical to TRBD2. The CDR3 loop spans 14 amino acids. Trimming took 1 base from V and 12 from J; bases not matched to a gene: 6. Germline V gene sequence: CDR1 LNHDA, CDR2 SQIVND (reference sequence).

The gene calls are TRBV7-2 and TRBJ2-5; 9 bases are shared with TRBD2. The CDR3 has 16 residues. Looked up from germline, CDR1 is SGHTA and CDR2 is FQGNSA. The V segment lost 3 bases and the J segment 5 bases; nucleotides outside the gene matches: 10. CDR3 DNA: TGTGCCAGCAGCTTCCATAGGGCTAGCGGGACGGAGACCCAGTACTTC. This gives the protein CASSFHRASGTETQYF.

The V call is TRBV6-1, the J call TRBJ1-1; D gene unclear. The germline CDR1 and CDR2 sequences are MNHNS and SASEGT. The CDR3 totals 12 residues. Trimming pared 3 bases from V and 3 bases from J, leaving 5 bases between. In DNA form, the CDR3 reads TGTGCCAGCAGTGAGGGCTACACTGAAGCTTTCTTT. This gives the protein CASSEGYTEAFF.

The chain carries TRBV5-4 and TRBJ2-7; 9 positions agree with TRBD2. Germline CDR1 is SGHNT and CDR2 is YYREEE (reference sequence). This CDR3 region has 14 residues. J gave up 4 bases and V 2 bases, and 4 bases lay outside the gene matches. Here the CDR3 DNA reads TGTGCCAGCAGCTTAAAGCGGGAGGTGTACGAGCAGTACTTC. Protein product: CASSLKREVYEQYF. Based on the CDR3 plus reference TRBV5-4 and TRBJ2-7, the full variable domain is ETGVTQSPTHLIKTRGQQVTLRCSSQSGHNTVSWYQQALGQGPQFIFQYYREEENGRGNFPPRFSGLQFPNYSSELNVNALELDDSALYLCASSLKREVYEQYFGPGTRLTVT.

J is TRBJ2-7 and V is TRBV18; possible D gene TRBD1, 5 bases. Trimming took 3 bases from V and 10 from J, leaving 19 bases between them. This CDR3 is built from 14 residues. The V gene's germline CDR1 is KGHSH and CDR2 LQKENI. The DNA of the CDR3 is TGTGCCAGCTCACCCGGTGCGCTAGACGACAGACAGTACTTC. Its protein is CASSPGALDDRQYF.

The V gene is TRBV11-2, the J gene TRBJ2-3; 7 nucleotides match TRBD1. The CDR3 covers 14 residues. Losses at the gene ends were 3 bases for V and 7 bases for J; bases not matched to a gene: 7. CDR1 is SGHAT, CDR2 FQNNGV, per germline. CDR3 coding DNA: TGTGCCAGCAGCTTGACGACAGGGATCCATACGCAGTATTTT. Encoded protein: CASSLTTGIHTQYF. The full variable domain, in which reference TRBV11-2 and TRBJ2-3 provide the parts outside the CDR3, is EAGVAQSPRYKIIEKRQSVAFWCNPISGHATLYWYQQILGQGPKLLIQFQNNGVVDDSQLPKDRFSAERLKGVDSTLKIQPAKLEDSAVYLCASSLTTGIHTQYFGPGTRLTVL.